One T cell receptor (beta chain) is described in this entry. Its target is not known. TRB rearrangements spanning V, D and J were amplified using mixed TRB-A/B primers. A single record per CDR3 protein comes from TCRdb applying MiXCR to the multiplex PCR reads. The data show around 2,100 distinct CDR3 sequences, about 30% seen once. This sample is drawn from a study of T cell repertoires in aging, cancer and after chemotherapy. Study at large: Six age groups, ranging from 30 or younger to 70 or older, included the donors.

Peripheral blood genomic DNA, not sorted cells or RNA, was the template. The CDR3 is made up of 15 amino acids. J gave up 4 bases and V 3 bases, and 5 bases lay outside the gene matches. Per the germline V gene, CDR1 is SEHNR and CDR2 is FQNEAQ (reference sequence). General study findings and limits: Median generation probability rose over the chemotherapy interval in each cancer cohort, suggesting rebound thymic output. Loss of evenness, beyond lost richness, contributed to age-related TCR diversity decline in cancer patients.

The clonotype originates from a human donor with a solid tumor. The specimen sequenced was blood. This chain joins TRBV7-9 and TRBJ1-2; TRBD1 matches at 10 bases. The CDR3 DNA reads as TGTGCCAGCAGCTTGACAGGGGGCCAAATCTATGGCTACACCTTC. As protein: CASSLTGGQIYGYTF.